This T cell receptor beta chain was captured in a study of beta chain features in type 1 diabetes. For the study at large: Examination spanned some 100 million sorted cells from all samples.

V gave up 3 bases and J gave up 5 bases, with 10 bases separating them. Germline-derived CDR1 and CDR2 are SEHNR and FQNEAQ (reference sequence). CDR3 length equals 13 residues. The whole isolated RNA underwent reverse transcription, so sequencing captured expressed TCRB transcripts. TCRdb keeps only in-frame clones here, not all; method: immunoSEQ multiplex PCR. The table shows tens of thousands of clones, with 49% occurring only once. This clone has more than one count but fewer than ten. Its antigen is as yet unknown. Whole-study findings and limits: People with Type 1 diabetes carried modestly yet significantly shorter TCRB CDR3s in all four CD4+ subsets.

The source of this sequence is a man aged 30-40 years with type 1 diabetes. The sequenced sample consisted of stem cell memory CD4+ T cells from blood. The gene calls are TRBV7-9 and TRBJ1-1, with D possibly being TRBD1 (5 bases). For the CDR3, the DNA is TGTGCCAGCAGCTTTGGGGGGGTAACTGAAGCTTTCTTT. It encodes CASSFGGVTEAFF.